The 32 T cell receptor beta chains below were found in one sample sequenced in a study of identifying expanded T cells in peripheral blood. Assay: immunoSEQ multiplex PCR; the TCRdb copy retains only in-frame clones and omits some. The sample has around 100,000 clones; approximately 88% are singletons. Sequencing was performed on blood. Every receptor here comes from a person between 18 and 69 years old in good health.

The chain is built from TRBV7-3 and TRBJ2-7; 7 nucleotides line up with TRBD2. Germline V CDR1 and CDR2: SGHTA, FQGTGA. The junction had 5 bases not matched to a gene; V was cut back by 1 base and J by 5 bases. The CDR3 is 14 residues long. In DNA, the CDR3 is TGTGCCAGCAGCTTAATGGGAGGGCCGCACGAGCAGTACTTC. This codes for CASSLMGGPHEQYF. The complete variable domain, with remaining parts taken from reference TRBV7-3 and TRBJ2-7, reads GAGVSQTPSNKVTEKGKYVELRCDPISGHTALYWYRQSLGQGPEFLIYFQGTGAADDSGLPNDRFFAVRPEGSVSTLKIQRTERGDSAVYLCASSLMGGPHEQYFGPGTRLTVT.

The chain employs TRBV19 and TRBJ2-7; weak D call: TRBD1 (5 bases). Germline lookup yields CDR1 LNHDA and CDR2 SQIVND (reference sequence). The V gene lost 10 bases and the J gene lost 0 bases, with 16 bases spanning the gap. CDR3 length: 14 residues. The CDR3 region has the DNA TGTGCCACCTCACCGGGCAGGGTCTCCTACGAGCAGTACTTC. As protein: CATSPGRVSYEQYF.

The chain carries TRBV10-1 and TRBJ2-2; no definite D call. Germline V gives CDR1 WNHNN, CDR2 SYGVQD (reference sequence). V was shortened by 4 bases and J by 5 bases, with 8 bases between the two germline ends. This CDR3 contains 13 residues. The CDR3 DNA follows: TGCGCCAGCAGTGGAGGCCTAACCGGGGAGCTGTTTTTT. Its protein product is CASSGGLTGELFF.

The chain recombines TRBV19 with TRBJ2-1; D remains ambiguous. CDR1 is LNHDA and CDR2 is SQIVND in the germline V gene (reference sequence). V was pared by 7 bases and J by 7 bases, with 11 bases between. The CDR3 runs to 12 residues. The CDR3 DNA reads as TGTGCCAGTAAGCCAGCCGGTAATGAGCAGTTCTTC. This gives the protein CASKPAGNEQFF. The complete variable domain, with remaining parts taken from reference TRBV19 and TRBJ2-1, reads DGGITQSPKYLFRKEGQNVTLSCEQNLNHDAMYWYRQDPGQGLRLIYYSQIVNDFQKGDIAEGYSVSREKKESFPLTVTSAQKNPTAFYLCASKPAGNEQFFGPGTRLTVL.

The CDR3 spells CASSPSYEQYF. The CDR3 coding sequence is TGTGCCAGCAGCCCCTCCTACGAGCAGTACTTC. The chain uses TRBV7-9 and TRBJ2-7; D not certain. The CDR3 is 11 residues long. Trimming removed 5 bases at V and 0 bases at J, with 2 bases between. Germline CDR1 SEHNR, CDR2 FQNEAQ (reference sequence).

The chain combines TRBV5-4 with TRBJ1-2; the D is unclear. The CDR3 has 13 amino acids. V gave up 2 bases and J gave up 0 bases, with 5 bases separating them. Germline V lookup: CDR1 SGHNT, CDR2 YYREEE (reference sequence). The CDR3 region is CASSLQPNYGYTF. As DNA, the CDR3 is TGTGCCAGCAGCTTACAGCCTAACTATGGCTACACCTTC. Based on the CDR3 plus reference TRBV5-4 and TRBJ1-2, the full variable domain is ETGVTQSPTHLIKTRGQQVTLRCSSQSGHNTVSWYQQALGQGPQFIFQYYREEENGRGNFPPRFSGLQFPNYSSELNVNALELDDSALYLCASSLQPNYGYTFGSGTRLTVV.

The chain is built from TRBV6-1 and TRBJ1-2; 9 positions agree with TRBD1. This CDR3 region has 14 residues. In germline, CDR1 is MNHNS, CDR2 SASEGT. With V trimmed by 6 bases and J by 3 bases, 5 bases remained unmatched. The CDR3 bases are TGTGCCAGCAGCCGGGACAGGGTGGACTATGGCTACACCTTC. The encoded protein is CASSRDRVDYGYTF.

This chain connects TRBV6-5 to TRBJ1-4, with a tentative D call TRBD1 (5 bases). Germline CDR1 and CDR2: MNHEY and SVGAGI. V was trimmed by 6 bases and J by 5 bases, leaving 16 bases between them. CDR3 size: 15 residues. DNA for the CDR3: TGTGCCAGCAGCTCCCTAAGGGACCGAAATGAAAAACTGTTTTTT. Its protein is CASSSLRDRNEKLFF.

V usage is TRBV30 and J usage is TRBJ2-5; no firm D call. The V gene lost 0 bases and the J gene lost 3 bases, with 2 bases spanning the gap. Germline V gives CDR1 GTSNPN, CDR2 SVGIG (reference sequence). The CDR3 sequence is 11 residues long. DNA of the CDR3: TGTGCCTGGAGTGTAAAAGAGACCCAGTACTTC. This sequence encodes CAWSVKETQYF.

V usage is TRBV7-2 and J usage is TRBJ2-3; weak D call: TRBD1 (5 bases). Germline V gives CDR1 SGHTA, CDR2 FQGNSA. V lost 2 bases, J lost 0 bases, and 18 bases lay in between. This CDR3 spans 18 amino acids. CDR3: CASSLTPRARVSTDTQYF. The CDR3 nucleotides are TGTGCCAGCAGCTTAACGCCCAGGGCTAGGGTTAGCACAGATACGCAGTATTTT.

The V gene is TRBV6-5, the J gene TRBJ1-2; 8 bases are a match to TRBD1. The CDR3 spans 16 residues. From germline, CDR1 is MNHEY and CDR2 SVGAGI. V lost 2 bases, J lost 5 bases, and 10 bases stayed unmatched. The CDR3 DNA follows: TGTGCCAGCAGTTACCAATCGGCAGGGGGCCGGTATGGCTACACCTTC. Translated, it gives CASSYQSAGGRYGYTF.

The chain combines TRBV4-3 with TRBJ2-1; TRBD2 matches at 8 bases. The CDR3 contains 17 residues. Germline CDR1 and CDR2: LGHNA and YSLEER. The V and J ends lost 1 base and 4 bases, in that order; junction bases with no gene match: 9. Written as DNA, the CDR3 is TGCGCCAGCAGCCAAGTGGGTGGACTAGCAGGTTACAATGAGCAGTTCTTC. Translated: CASSQVGGLAGYNEQFF.

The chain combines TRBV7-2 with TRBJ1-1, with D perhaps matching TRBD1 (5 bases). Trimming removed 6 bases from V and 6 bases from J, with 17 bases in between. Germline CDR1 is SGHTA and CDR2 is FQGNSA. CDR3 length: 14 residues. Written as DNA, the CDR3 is TGTGCCAGCAGTCCCCTGGGGGGTGGCGCTGAAGCTTTCTTT. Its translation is CASSPLGGGAEAFF.

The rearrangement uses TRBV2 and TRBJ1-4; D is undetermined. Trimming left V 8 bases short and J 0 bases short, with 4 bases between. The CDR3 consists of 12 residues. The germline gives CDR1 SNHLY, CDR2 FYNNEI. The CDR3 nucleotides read TGTGCCAGCGTAACAACTAATGAAAAACTGTTTTTT. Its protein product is CASVTTNEKLFF. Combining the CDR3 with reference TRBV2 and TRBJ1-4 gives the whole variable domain EPEVTQTPSHQVTQMGQEVILRCVPISNHLYFYWYRQILGQKVEFLVSFYNNEISEKSEIFDDQFSVERPDGSNFTLKIRSTKLEDSAMYFCASVTTNEKLFFGSGTQLSVL.

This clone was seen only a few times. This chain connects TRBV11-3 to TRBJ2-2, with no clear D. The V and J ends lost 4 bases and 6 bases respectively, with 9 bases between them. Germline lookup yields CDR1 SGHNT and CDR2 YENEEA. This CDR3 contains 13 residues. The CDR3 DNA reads TGTGCCAGCAGCTCAACCGTTCCCGGGGAGCTGTTTTTT. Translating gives CASSSTVPGELFF.

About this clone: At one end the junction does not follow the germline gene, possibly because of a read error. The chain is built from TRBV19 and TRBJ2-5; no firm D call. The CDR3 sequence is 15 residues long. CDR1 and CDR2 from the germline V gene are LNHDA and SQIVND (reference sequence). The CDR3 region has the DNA TGTGCCAGTAGCATAGGATTTGGGGTACTCGGGACCCAGTACTTC. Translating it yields CASSIGFGVLGTQYF.

The CDR3 spells CASGPPPGGQFF. The CDR3 nucleotides read TGTGCTAGTGGTCCCCCTCCGGGGGGGCAGTTCTTC. The rearrangement uses TRBV12-5 and TRBJ2-1; 7 nucleotides agree with TRBD2. The V gene's germline CDR1 is LGHNT and CDR2 FRNRAP. The CDR3 loop spans 12 amino acids. V lost 5 bases and J lost 12; bases outside the gene matches: 7. The whole variable domain, remainder taken from reference TRBV12-5 and TRBJ2-1, is DARVTQTPRHKVTEMGQEVTMRCQPILGHNTVFWYRQTMMQGLELLAYFRNRAPLDDSGMPKDRFSAEMPDATLATLKIQPSEPRDSAVYFCASGPPPGGQFFGPGTRLTVL.

CDR3 DNA sequence: TGTGCCAGTAGTATGTTTGGGACTAGCGAGACCTACGAGCAGTACTTC. Its protein product is CASSMFGTSETYEQYF. The chain has TRBV19 and TRBJ2-7; 10 nucleotides match TRBD2. Germline V gives CDR1 LNHDA, CDR2 SQIVND (reference sequence). This CDR3 has 16 residues. V dropped 3 bases and J dropped 2; count of bases not matched to a gene: 7.

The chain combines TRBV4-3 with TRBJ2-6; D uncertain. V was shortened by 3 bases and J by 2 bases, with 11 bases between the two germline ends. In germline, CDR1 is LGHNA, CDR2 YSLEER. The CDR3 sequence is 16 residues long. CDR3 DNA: TGCGCCAGCAGCCACCTTTCTCCCCCTGGGGCCAACGTCCTGACTTTC. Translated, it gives CASSHLSPPGANVLTF.

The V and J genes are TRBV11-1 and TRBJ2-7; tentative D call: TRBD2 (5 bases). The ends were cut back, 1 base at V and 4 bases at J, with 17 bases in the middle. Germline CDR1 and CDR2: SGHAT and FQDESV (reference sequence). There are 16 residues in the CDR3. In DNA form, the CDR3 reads TGTGCCAGCAGCTTAGGGCGAGGGCACCACGGGTACGAGCAGTACTTC. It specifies CASSLGRGHHGYEQYF.

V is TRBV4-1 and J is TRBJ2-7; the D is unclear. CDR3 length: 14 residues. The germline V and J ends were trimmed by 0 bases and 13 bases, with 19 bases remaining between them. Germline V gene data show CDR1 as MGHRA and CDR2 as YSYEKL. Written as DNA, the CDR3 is TGCGCCAGCAGCCAAGACAACGATTTAGACCCCTTCTACTTC. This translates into CASSQDNDLDPFYF.

This chain's CDR3 is CASSFEQGYEAYEQYF. The CDR3 DNA sequence: TGCGCCAGCAGCTTCGAACAGGGCTATGAGGCGTACGAGCAGTACTTC. This chain links TRBV5-1 with TRBJ2-7; TRBD1 is a possible D gene (6 bases). CDR1 is SGHRS, CDR2 YFSETQ, per germline. This CDR3 is 16 amino acids long. V lost 2 bases and J lost 4, with 19 bases in between. Based on the CDR3 plus reference TRBV5-1 and TRBJ2-7, the full variable domain is KAGVTQTPRYLIKTRGQQVTLSCSPISGHRSVSWYQQTPGQGLQFLFEYFSETQRNKGNFPGRFSGRQFSNSRSEMNVSTLELGDSALYLCASSFEQGYEAYEQYFGPGTRLTVT.

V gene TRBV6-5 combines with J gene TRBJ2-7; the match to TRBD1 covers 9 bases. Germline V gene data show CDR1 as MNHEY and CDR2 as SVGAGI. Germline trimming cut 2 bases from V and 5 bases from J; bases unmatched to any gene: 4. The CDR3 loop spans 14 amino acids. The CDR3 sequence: CASSYPGQGNEQYF. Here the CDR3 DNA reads TGTGCCAGCAGTTACCCGGGACAGGGTAACGAGCAGTACTTC.

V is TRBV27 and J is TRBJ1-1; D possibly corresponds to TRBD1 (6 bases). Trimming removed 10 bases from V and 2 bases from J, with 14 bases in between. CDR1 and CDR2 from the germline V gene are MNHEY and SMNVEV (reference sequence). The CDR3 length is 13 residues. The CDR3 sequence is CATSRTVNTEAFF. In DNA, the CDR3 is TGTGCCACCTCAAGGACAGTCAACACTGAAGCTTTCTTT.

DNA for the CDR3: TGTGCCTGGAGTGACAGAAAAGAGACCCAGTACTTC. It codes for CAWSDRKETQYF. The gene calls are TRBV30 and TRBJ2-5, with no clear D. V gave up 1 base and J gave up 3 bases, with 6 bases separating them. This CDR3 spans 12 amino acids. Per the germline V gene, CDR1 is GTSNPN and CDR2 is SVGIG (reference sequence).

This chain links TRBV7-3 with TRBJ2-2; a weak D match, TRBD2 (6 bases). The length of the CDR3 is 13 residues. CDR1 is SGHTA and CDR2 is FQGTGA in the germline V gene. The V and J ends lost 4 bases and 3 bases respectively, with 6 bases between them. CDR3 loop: CASSWGDTGELFF. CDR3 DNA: TGTGCCAGCAGCTGGGGGGACACCGGGGAGCTGTTTTTT.

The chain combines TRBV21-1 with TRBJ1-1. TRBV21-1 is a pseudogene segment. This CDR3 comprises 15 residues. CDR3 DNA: TGTGCCAGCAGCTCGAAGTCCATTTTGACTACTGAAGCTTTCTTT. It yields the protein CASSSKSILTTEAFF.

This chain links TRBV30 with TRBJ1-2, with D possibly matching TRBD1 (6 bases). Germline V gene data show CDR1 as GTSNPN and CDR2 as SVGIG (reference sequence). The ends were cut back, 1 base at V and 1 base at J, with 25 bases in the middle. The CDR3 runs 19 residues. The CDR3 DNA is TGTGCCTGGAGTGCCTTTGGTTTTGAACAGGGCGGAGTTAACTATGGCTACACCTTC. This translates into CAWSAFGFEQGGVNYGYTF.

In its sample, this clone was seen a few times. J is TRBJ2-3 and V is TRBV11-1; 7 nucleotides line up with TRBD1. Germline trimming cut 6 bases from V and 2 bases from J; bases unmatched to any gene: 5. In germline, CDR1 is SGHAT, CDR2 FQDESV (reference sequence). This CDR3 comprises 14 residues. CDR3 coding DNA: TGTGCCAGCAGGTGGGACAGATTCACAGATACGCAGTATTTT. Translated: CASRWDRFTDTQYF.

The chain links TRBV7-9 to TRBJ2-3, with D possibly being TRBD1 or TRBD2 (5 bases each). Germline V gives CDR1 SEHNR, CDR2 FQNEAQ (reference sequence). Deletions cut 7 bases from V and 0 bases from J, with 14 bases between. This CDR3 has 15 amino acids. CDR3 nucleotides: TGTGCCAGCAACCCGGGACGGGGAAGCACAGATACGCAGTATTTT. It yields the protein CASNPGRGSTDTQYF.

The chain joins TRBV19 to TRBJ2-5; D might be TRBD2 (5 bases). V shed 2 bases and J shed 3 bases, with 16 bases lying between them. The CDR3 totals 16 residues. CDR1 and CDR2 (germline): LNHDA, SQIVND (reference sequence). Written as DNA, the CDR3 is TGTGCCAGTAGTATAAGCGGAGCTACGAAAGAAGAGACCCAGTACTTC. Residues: CASSISGATKEETQYF.

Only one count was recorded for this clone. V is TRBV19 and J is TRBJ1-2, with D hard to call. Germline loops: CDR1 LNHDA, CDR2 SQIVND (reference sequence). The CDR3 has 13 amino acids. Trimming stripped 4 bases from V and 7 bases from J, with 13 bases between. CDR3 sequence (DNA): TGTGCCAGTAGTAGGGCCTTCATGAGTGGCTACACCTTC. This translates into CASSRAFMSGYTF. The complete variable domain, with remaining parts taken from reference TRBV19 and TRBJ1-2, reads DGGITQSPKYLFRKEGQNVTLSCEQNLNHDAMYWYRQDPGQGLRLIYYSQIVNDFQKGDIAEGYSVSREKKESFPLTVTSAQKNPTAFYLCASSRAFMSGYTFGSGTRLTVV.